The present entry profiles one TCR beta chain with its context. Sequencing used immunoSEQ multiplex PCR; TCRdb keeps in-frame clones, though not all of them. The table includes about 330,000 clones, around 90% detected once. This record belongs to a study of cytomegalovirus exposure and HLA in healthy donors. Overall study: It was reported in a later analysis that the same platform had been used for the 120 validation repertoires as for the 666 first-cohort repertoires.

CDR1 MDHEN and CDR2 SYDVKM come from the germline V gene. V lost 3 bases, J lost 5 bases, and 10 bases lay in between. This CDR3 region has 13 residues. The TCR comes from a woman in her thirties in good health and CMV-seropositive. Source material: PBMCs. J is TRBJ1-2 and V is TRBV28; D remains ambiguous. As DNA, the CDR3 is TGTGCCAGCAGTTTGCCGACTGTGTATGGCTACACCTTC. Translation gives CASSLPTVYGYTF.